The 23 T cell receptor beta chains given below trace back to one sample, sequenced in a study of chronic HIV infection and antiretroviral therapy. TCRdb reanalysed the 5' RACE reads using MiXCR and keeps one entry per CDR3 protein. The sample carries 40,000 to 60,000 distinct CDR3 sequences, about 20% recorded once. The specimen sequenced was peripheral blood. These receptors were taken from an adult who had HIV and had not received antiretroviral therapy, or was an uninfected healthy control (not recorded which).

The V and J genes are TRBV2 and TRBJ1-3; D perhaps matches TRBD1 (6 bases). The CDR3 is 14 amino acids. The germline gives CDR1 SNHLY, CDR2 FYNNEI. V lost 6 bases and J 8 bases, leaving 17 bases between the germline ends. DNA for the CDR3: TGTGCCAGCAGGACACAGGGTAGAGGAGACACCATATATTTT. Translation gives CASRTQGRGDTIYF.

The CDR3 coding sequence is TGTGCCAGCAGCCCAGGGGATGAAGCTTTCTTT. Amino acid sequence: CASSPGDEAFF. This chain uses TRBV28 with TRBJ1-1; maybe TRBD1 (6 bases). The CDR3 runs 11 residues. The V end lost 6 bases, the J end lost 7 bases, and 9 bases lay between the germline ends. Looked up from germline, CDR1 is MDHEN and CDR2 is SYDVKM.

CDR3 in amino acids: CASSQGPSNQPQHF. Written as DNA, the CDR3 is TGTGCCAGCAGCCAAGGACCCAGCAATCAGCCCCAGCATTTT. This sequence joins TRBV7-6 and TRBJ1-5; D is unclear. V was clipped by 5 bases and J by 1 base, with 9 bases between them. Germline V gene lookup returns CDR1 SGHVS and CDR2 FNYEAQ. The CDR3 is 14 residues long.

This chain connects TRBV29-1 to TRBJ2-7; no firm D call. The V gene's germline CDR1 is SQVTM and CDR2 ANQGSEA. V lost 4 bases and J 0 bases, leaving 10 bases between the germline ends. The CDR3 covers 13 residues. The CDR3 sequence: CSVGAVRSYEQYF. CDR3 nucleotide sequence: TGCAGCGTTGGGGCAGTTCGCTCCTACGAGCAGTACTTC.

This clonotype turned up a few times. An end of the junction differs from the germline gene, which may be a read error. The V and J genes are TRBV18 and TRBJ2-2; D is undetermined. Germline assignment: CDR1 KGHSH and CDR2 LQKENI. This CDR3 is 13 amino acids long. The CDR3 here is CASSAGNIGELFF. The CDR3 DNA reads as TGTGCCAGCTCAGCTGGGAACATCGGGGAGCTGTTTTTT.

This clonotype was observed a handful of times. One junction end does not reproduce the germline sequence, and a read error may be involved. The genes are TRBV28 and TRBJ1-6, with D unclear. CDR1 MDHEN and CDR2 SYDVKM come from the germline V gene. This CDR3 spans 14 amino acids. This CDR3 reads CASSLTSFNSPLHF. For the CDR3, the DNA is TGTGCCAGCAGTTTGACCTCCTTTAATTCACCCCTCCACTTT.

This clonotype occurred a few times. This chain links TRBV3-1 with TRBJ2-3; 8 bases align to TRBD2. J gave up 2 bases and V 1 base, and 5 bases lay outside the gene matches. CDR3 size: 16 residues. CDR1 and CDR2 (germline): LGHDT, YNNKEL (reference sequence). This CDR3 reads CASSQGTSRNTDTQYF. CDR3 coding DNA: TGTGCCAGCAGCCAAGGGACTAGCAGAAACACAGATACGCAGTATTTT.

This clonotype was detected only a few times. Written as DNA, the CDR3 is TGCAGCGTTGACGAACAGGGTAGCGAAAAACTGTTTTTT. Encoded protein: CSVDEQGSEKLFF. The chain combines TRBV29-1 with TRBJ1-4, with D perhaps TRBD1 (6 bases). V lost 3 bases, J lost 8 bases, and 13 bases lay in between. This CDR3 contains 13 residues. CDR1 is SQVTM and CDR2 is ANQGSEA in the germline V gene.

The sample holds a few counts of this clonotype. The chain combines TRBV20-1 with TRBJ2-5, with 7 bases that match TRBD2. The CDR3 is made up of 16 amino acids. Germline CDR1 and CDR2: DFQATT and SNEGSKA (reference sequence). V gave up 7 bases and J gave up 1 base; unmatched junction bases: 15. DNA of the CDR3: TGCAGTGGGGGCCCCCGGCGGGAGTGGGGCCAAGAGACCCAGTACTTC. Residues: CSGGPRREWGQETQYF.

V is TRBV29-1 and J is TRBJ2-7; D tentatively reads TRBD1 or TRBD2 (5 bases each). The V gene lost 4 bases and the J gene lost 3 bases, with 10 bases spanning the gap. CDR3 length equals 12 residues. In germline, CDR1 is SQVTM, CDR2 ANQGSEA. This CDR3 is CSVGGTRYEQYF. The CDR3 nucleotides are TGCAGCGTTGGAGGGACGCGCTACGAGCAGTACTTC.

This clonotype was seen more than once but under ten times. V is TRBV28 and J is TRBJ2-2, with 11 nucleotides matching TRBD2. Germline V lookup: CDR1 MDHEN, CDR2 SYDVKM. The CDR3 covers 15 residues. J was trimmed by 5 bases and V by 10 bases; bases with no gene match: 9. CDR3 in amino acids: CATTTSGSGTGELFF. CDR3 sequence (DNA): TGTGCCACTACCACTAGCGGGAGTGGAACCGGGGAGCTGTTTTTT.

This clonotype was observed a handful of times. CDR3 sequence reads: CASMNGQGGTGELFF. The CDR3 DNA follows: TGTGCCAGCATGAACGGACAGGGGGGGACCGGGGAGCTGTTTTTT. The chain recombines TRBV7-3 with TRBJ2-2; 10 bases agree with TRBD1. The CDR3 sequence is 15 residues long. Germline CDR1 reads SGHTA; CDR2 reads FQGTGA. V shed 7 bases and J 5 bases; nucleotides not matched to a gene: 7.

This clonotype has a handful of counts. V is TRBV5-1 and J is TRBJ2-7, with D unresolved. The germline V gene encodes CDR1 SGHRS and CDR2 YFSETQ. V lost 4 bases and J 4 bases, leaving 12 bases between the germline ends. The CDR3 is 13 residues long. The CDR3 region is CASSASPVYEQYF. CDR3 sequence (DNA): TGCGCCAGCAGCGCGTCCCCGGTATACGAGCAGTACTTC.

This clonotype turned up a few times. CDR3 in DNA: TGTGCCAGCAGTCCTAAATCTATACCGAACACCGGGGAGCTGTTTTTT. Amino acid sequence: CASSPKSIPNTGELFF. V is TRBV6-1 and J is TRBJ2-2; no clear D gene. CDR1 MNHNS and CDR2 SASEGT come from the germline V gene. The CDR3 has 16 amino acids. Trimming took 5 bases from V and 0 from J, leaving 13 bases between them.

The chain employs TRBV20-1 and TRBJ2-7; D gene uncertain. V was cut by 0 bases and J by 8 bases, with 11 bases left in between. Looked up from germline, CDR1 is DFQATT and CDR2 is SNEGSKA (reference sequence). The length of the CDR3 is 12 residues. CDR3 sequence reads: CSARDRRVKQYF. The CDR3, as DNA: TGCAGTGCTAGAGATAGACGGGTAAAGCAGTACTTC.

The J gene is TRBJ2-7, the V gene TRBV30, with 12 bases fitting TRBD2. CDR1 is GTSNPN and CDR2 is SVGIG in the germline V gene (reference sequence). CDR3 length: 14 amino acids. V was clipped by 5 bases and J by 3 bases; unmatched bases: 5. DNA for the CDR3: TGTGCCTGGCAACCGGGACTAGCGGGCTACGAGCAGTACTTC. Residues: CAWQPGLAGYEQYF.

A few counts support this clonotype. The CDR3 here is CASSLSLVSYNEQFF. As DNA, the CDR3 is TGTGCCAGCAGCTTATCCCTCGTCTCCTACAATGAGCAGTTCTTC. The chain recombines TRBV5-4 with TRBJ2-1, with D hard to call. V was cut by 2 bases and J by 0 bases, with 9 bases left in between. The CDR3 has 15 amino acids. Germline values: CDR1 SGHNT, CDR2 YYREEE (reference sequence).

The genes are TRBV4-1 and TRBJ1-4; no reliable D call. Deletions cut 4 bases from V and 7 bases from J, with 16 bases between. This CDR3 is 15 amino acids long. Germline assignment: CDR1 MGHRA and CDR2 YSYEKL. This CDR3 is CASSPRGRLGEKLFF. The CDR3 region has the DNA TGCGCCAGCAGCCCCCGAGGGCGCCTAGGTGAAAAACTGTTTTTT.

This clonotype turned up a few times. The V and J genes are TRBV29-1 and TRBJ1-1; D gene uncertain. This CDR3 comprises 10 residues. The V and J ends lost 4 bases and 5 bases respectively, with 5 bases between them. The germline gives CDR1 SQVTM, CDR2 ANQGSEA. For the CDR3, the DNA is TGCAGCGTTGGCGAAACTGAAGCTTTCTTT. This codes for CSVGETEAFF.

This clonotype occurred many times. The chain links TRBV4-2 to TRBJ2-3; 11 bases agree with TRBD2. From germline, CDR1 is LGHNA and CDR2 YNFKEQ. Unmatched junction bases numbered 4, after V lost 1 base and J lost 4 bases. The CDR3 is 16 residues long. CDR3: CASSQVTSGSADTQYF. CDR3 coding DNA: TGTGCCAGCAGCCAAGTAACTAGCGGGAGCGCAGATACGCAGTATTTT.

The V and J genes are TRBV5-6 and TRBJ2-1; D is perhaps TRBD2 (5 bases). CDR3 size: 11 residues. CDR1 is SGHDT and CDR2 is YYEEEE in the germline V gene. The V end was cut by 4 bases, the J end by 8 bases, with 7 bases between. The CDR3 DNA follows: TGTGCCAGCAGCGAGCGGTATGAGCAGTTCTTC. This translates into CASSERYEQFF.

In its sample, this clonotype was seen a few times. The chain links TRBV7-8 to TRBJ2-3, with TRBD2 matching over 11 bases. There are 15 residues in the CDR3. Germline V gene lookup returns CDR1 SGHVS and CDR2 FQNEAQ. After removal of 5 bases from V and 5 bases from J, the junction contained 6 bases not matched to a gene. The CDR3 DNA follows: TGTGCCAGCAGCCCTGGGACTAGCGGATTAGATACGCAGTATTTT. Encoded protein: CASSPGTSGLDTQYF.

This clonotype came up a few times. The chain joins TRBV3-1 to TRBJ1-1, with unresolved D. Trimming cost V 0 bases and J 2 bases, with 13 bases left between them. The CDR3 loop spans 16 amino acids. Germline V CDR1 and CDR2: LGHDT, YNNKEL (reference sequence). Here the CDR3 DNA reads TGTGCCAGCAGCCAAGATCTTTTCGGACCTAACACTGAAGCTTTCTTT. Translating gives CASSQDLFGPNTEAFF.